The T cell receptor beta chain under discussion was sequenced for a study of T cell responses to AZD1222 COVID-19 vaccine. Points on this clone: Its specificity is unknown.

Study findings and constraints: Only after the peak T cell response were repertoires sampled. Close to half of all spike-specific TCRs reportedly target regions of the variants that are unmutated. Breadth and depth of Spike-specific TCRs rose after two AZD1222 doses.

TCRdb's table, derived via immunoSEQ multiplex PCR, lists solely in-frame clones and lacks some. The sample lists 130,000 to 150,000 clones, more than 85% occurring once. CDR1 is MNHEY, CDR2 SMNVEV, per germline (reference sequence). V lost 4 bases to trimming and J lost 5 bases; unmatched junction nucleotides: 13. This CDR3 region has 17 residues. This specimen consisted of peripheral blood, obtained on day 0 of AZD1222 vaccination. This sequence joins TRBV27 and TRBJ2-2, with TRBD2 matching over 7 bases. The source is an adult in good health. Here the CDR3 reads CASSSPSGGGRTGELFF. Here the CDR3 DNA reads TGTGCCAGCAGTTCCCCCTCGGGCGGGGGAAGGACCGGGGAGCTGTTTTTT.